The rows below give T cell receptor beta chains drawn from one sample of a study of cytomegalovirus exposure and HLA in healthy donors. TCRdb keeps only in-frame clones here, not all; method: immunoSEQ multiplex PCR. Of about 160,000 clones in the sample, 60% to 85% were seen once. The sequenced material came from PBMCs. The source of these receptors is a male donor in good health and CMV-seropositive. Both conserved end residues are part of each CDR3. Fields, in order: CDR3 length, J gene, V gene, clone size, D gene, CDR3 protein, CDR3 DNA. D genes are given only for firm matches. Clone size appears in some rows only: once, few, many, or a class for an expanded clone.

17 | TRBJ2-2 | TRBV4-2 | once | TRBD2 | CASSRSVIAGGAGELFF | TGTGCCAGCAGCCGATCCGTAATAGCGGGGGGGGCCGGGGAGCTGTTTTTT
15 | TRBJ2-3 | TRBV11-1 | NA | TRBD1 | CASSVGQGDTDTQYF | TGTGCCAGCAGCGTTGGACAGGGGGACACAGATACGCAGTATTTT
16 | TRBJ2-7 | TRBV7-6 | NA | TRBD2 | CASSLSGTSGGYEQYF | TGTGCCAGCAGCCTGTCCGGGACTAGCGGGGGCTACGAGCAGTACTTC
17 | TRBJ2-2 | TRBV28 | NA | TRBD1 | CASNPGTGVFFGGELFF | TGTGCCAGCAACCCGGGGACAGGGGTGTTTTTTGGCGGGGAGCTGTTTTTT
12 | TRBJ2-7 | TRBV7-9 | once | NA | CSSSFGGKEQYF | TGTTCCAGCAGCTTTGGCGGGAAAGAGCAGTACTTC
16 | TRBJ2-3 | TRBV5-8 | NA | NA | CASSFFGDTSTDTQYF | TGTGCCAGCAGCTTTTTTGGGGACACCAGCACAGATACGCAGTATTTT
14 | TRBJ2-3 | TRBV6-1 | few | NA | CASRPPTGTDTQYF | TGTGCCAGCAGGCCCCCAACGGGCACAGATACGCAGTATTTT
15 | TRBJ2-7 | TRBV7-9 | NA | NA | CASSPTPTISYEQYF | TGTGCCAGCAGCCCGACGCCGACAATCTCCTACGAGCAGTACTTC
14 | TRBJ2-5 | TRBV9 | NA | NA | CASNPMRADETQYF | TGTGCCAGCAATCCGATGCGGGCAGACGAGACCCAGTACTTC
14 | TRBJ2-7 | TRBV5-6 | NA | NA | CASSFEGGSYEQYF | TGTGCCAGCAGCTTCGAAGGGGGCTCCTACGAGCAGTACTTC
15 | TRBJ1-2 | TRBV7-2 | NA | TRBD1 | CASSLGTRTGNGYTF | TGTGCCAGCAGCTTAGGGACAAGGACAGGGAATGGCTACACCTTC
15 | TRBJ2-5 | TRBV7-8 | NA | TRBD2 | CASSRWTSGRETQYF | TGTGCCAGCAGCCGATGGACTAGCGGGCGGGAGACCCAGTACTTC
16 | TRBJ2-2 | TRBV10-3 | NA | TRBD2 | CAIRGGMTMNTGELFF | TGTGCCATCAGGGGGGGGATGACTATGAACACCGGGGAGCTGTTTTTT
14 | TRBJ1-1 | TRBV30 | few | TRBD1 | CAWKKGTGVTEAFF | TGTGCCTGGAAAAAAGGAACAGGGGTCACTGAAGCTTTCTTT
12 | TRBJ2-4 | TRBV30 | NA | NA | CAWTDTLNIQYF | TGTGCCTGGACTGACACCCTAAACATTCAGTACTTC
12 | TRBJ1-1 | TRBV7-9 | NA | NA | CASTGVETEAFF | TGTGCCAGCACCGGGGTTGAAACTGAAGCTTTCTTT
15 | TRBJ1-4 | TRBV7-2 | NA | NA | CASSVDSHVNEKLFF | TGTGCCAGCAGCGTGGACAGTCACGTTAATGAAAAACTGTTTTTT
15 | TRBJ2-1 | TRBV9 | NA | TRBD2 | CASSPTSGAHNEQFF | TGTGCCAGCAGTCCAACTAGCGGGGCACACAATGAGCAGTTCTTC
18 | TRBJ1-3 | TRBV6-1 | NA | NA | CASSGGGVGLSTGNTIYF | TGTGCCAGCAGTGGGGGAGGGGTGGGATTAAGTACTGGAAACACCATATATTTT
14 | TRBJ2-2 | TRBV10-2 | NA | NA | CASSADRDTGELFF | TGCGCCAGCAGCGCGGACAGAGACACCGGGGAGCTGTTTTTT
14 | TRBJ2-1 | TRBV30 | NA | NA | CAWSQGRSYNEQFF | TGTGCCTGGAGTCAGGGGCGCTCCTACAATGAGCAGTTCTTC
15 | TRBJ1-6 | TRBV6-1 | once | NA | CASRTPRGTESPLHF | TGTGCCAGCAGGACCCCGAGGGGGACGGAGTCACCCCTCCACTTT
15 | TRBJ1-6 | TRBV5-1 | NA | TRBD1 | CASSGGDSDNSPLHF | TGCGCCAGCAGCGGAGGGGACAGTGATAATTCACCCCTCCACTTT
16 | TRBJ1-5 | TRBV4-1 | NA | NA | CASSRLQGGGNQPQHF | TGCGCCAGCAGCCGTCTCCAGGGAGGGGGCAATCAGCCCCAGCATTTT
12 | TRBJ1-4 | TRBV6-6 | NA | NA | CASREETRTAFF | TGTGCCAGCAGAGAGGAGACAAGGACTGCGTTTTTT
17 | TRBJ2-7 | TRBV13 | NA | TRBD2 | CASSLGPRGGGAYEQYF | TGTGCCAGCAGCTTAGGCCCTCGGGGCGGGGGGGCATACGAGCAGTACTTC
17 | TRBJ2-7 | TRBV4-2 | few | TRBD2 | CASSQEPRTSGGYEQYF | TGTGCCAGCAGCCAAGAACCCCGGACTAGCGGGGGTTACGAGCAGTACTTC
12 | TRBJ2-7 | TRBV4-2 | NA | NA | CASSQDEYEQYF | TGTGCCAGCAGCCAAGATGAGTACGAGCAGTACTTC